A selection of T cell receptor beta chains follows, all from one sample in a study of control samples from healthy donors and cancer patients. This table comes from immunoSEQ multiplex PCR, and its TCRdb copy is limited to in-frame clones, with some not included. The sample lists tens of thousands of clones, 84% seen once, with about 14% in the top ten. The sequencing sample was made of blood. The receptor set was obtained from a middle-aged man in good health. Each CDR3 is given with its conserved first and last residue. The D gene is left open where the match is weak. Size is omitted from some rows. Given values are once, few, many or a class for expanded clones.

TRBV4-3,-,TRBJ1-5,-,TGCGCCAGCAGCCAGGGGGCAGGGACTCAGCCCCAGCATTTT,CASSQGAGTQPQHF
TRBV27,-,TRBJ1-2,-,TGTGCCAGCAGTTTATATCTTCGGGACTTCGCTGTCTTGACCTTC,CASSLYLRDFAVLTF
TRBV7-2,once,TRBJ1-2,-,TGTGCCAGCAGCTTAGAGGCCCGAGGCTACACCTTC,CASSLEARGYTF
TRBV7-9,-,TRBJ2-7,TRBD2,TGTGCCAGCAGCTTATTAGGGACTAGCGGCCAGGGCGAGCAGTACTTC,CASSLLGTSGQGEQYF
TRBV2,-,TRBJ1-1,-,TGTGCCAGCAGTAGACCCTTGAACACTGAAGCTTTCTTT,CASSRPLNTEAFF
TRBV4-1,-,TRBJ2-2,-,TGCGCCAGCAGCCAGGGAGTCACCGGGGAGCTGTTTTTT,CASSQGVTGELFF
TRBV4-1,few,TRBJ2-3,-,TGCGCCAGCAGCCCCCGATTCACAGATACGCAGTATTTT,CASSPRFTDTQYF
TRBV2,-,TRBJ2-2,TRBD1,TGTGCCAGCAGTCGATTGACAGGGTATACCGGGGAGCTGTTTTTT,CASSRLTGYTGELFF
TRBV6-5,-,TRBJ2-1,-,TGTGCCAGCAGTTACTCCGAGGCTTTCAATGAGCAGTTCTTC,CASSYSEAFNEQFF
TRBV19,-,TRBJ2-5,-,TGTGCCAGTAGTATGCCCAGTTACCAAGAGACCCAGTACTTC,CASSMPSYQETQYF
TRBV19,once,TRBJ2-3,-,TGTGCCAGTAGTCCGCGTGGTCTATATACGCAGTATTTT,CASSPRGLYTQYF
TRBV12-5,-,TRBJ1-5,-,TGTGCTAGTGGTCCGACCCCTTTAATCGGTCAGCCCCAGCATTTT,CASGPTPLIGQPQHF
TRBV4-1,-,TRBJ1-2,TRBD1,TGCGCCAGCAGCTCCCCACCGACAGGGCACTATGGCTACACCTTC,CASSSPPTGHYGYTF
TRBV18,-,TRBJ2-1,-,TGTGCCAGCTCACCACCGGCCGCGAGCTCCTACAATGAGCAGTTCTTC,CASSPPAASSYNEQFF
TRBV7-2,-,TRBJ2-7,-,TGTGCCAGCAGCTTAATAGAGTCCTACGAGCAGTACTTC,CASSLIESYEQYF
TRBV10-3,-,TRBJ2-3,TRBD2,TGTGCCATCAGAACTAGCGGGAGTACAACAGATACGCAGTATTTT,CAIRTSGSTTDTQYF
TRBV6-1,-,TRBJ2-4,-,TGTGCCAGCAGTGAAGGCGGCTTCCGCCTCACAAACATTCAGTACTTC,CASSEGGFRLTNIQYF
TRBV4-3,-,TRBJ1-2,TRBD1,TGCGCCAGCAGCCAAGCGGACAGGGGTTTATATGGCTACACCTTC,CASSQADRGLYGYTF
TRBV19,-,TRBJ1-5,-,TGTGCCAGTAGTCAAGGGAGACAGGCCCTGAATCAGCCCCAGCATTTT,CASSQGRQALNQPQHF
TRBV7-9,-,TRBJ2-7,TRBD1,TGTGCCAGCAGCTTAGCGGGACAGGGTCTCTCCTACGAGCAGTACTTC,CASSLAGQGLSYEQYF
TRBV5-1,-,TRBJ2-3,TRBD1,TGCGCCAGCAGCTTAGGACCCGCCGGGACAGGGACCACAGATACGCAGTATTTT,CASSLGPAGTGTTDTQYF
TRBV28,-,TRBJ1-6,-,TGTGCCAGCCGGGTTAGTTATAATTCACCCCTCCACTTT,CASRVSYNSPLHF
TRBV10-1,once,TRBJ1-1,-,TGCGCCAGCAGTGAGGCCTACCACAGGGCCCGGACTGAAGCTTTCTTT,CASSEAYHRARTEAFF
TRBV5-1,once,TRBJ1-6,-,TGCGCCAGCAGCGACCTAACAAGTAATTCACCCCTCCACTTT,CASSDLTSNSPLHF
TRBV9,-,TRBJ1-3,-,TGTGCCAGCAGCCCCTCTGGAAACACCATATATTTT,CASSPSGNTIYF
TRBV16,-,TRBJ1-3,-,TGTGCCAGCAGCCAGACAGTCTCTGGAAACACCATATATTTT,CASSQTVSGNTIYF
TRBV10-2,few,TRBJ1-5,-,TGCGCCAGCAAGGAGGGGGTTTTAACCGAGCCCCAGCATTTT,CASKEGVLTEPQHF
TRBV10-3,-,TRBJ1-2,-,TGTGCCATCAGTGACGGCATCAGCTACACCTTC,CAISDGISYTF
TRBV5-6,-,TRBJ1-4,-,TGTGCCAGCAGCTTGATTGGACCCCAAAGCGAAAAACTGTTTTTT,CASSLIGPQSEKLFF
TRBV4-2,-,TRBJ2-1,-,TGTGCCAGCAGCCAAGATCCCGACAGCCTTTTTTACAATGAGCAGTTCTTC,CASSQDPDSLFYNEQFF
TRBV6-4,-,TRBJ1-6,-,TGTGCCAGCAGGCCCGGGACGGGCAATTCACCCCTCCACTTT,CASRPGTGNSPLHF
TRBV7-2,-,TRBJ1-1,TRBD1,TGTGCCAGACAGGGGCCCATCGGGGAAGCTTTCTTT,CARQGPIGEAFF
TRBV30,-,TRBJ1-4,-,TGTGCCTGGAGTATAGCGGGGGGCATGGATGAAAAACTGTTTTTT,CAWSIAGGMDEKLFF
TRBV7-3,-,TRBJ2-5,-,TGTGCCAGCAGCTTAATCGGGGAGACCCAGTACTTC,CASSLIGETQYF
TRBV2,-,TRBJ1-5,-,TGTGCCAGCACCGGACAGACTAATCAGCCCCAGCATTTT,CASTGQTNQPQHF
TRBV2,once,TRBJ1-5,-,TGTGCCAGCAGTGAATCCAGCCCCAATCAGCCCCAGCATTTT,CASSESSPNQPQHF
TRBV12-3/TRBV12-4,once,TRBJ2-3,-,TGTGCCAGCGGACTGTTCGCAGATACGCAGTATTTT,CASGLFADTQYF
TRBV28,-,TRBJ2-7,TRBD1,TGTGCCAGCAGTTCCCCCGGGACAGGCTCCTACGAGCAGTACTTC,CASSSPGTGSYEQYF
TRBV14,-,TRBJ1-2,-,TGTGCCAGCAGCCAAGACCTGGTGGGATATGGCTACACCTTC,CASSQDLVGYGYTF
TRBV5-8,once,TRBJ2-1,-,TGTGCCAGCAGCTTGGAGATTTTAGGGGGGCAGTTCTTC,CASSLEILGGQFF